This paragraph covers one TCR beta chain sequence. Samples came from axillary lymph nodes draining the breast cancer. Germline V gives CDR1 SGDLS, CDR2 YYNGEE. After removal of 0 bases from V and 12 bases from J, the junction contained 13 bases not matched to a gene. The CDR3 runs 16 residues. The data belong to a study of breast tumors, draining lymph nodes, adjacent tissues. One entry per CDR3 protein results from TCRdb running MiXCR on the multiplex PCR reads. The data show 160,000 or so distinct CDR3 sequences, with around a third seen just once and 3.8% held by the top ten. The sample was axillary lymph node tissue. This clonotype was sampled from a female donor with breast cancer. Some clones in this sample may be carry-over from other donors' samples. V gene TRBV9 combines with J gene TRBJ2-1; 9 positions match TRBD2. CDR3 region: CASSVAAGGFADTQFF. CDR3 in DNA: TGTGCCAGCAGCGTAGCTGCGGGGGGGTTCGCAGATACGCAGTTCTTC.